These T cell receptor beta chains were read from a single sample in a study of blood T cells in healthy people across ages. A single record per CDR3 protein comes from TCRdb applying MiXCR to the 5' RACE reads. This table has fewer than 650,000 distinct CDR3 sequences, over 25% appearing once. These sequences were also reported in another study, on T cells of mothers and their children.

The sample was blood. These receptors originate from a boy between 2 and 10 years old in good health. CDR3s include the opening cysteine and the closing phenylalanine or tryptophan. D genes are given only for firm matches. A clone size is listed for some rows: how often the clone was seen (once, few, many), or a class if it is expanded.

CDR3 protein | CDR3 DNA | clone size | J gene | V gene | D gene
CASRSTGTGYYEQYF | TGTGCCAGCAGGTCTACCGGGACAGGGTATTACGAGCAGTACTTC | once | TRBJ2-7 | TRBV7-9 | TRBD1
CASSPHAAGGVNEQFF | TGTGCCAGCAGCCCTCACGCGGCGGGGGGGGTCAATGAGCAGTTCTTC | . | TRBJ2-1 | TRBV7-8 | TRBD2
CASSSRMYGYTF | TGTGCCAGCAGCTCTCGTATGTATGGCTACACCTTC | . | TRBJ1-2 | TRBV11-2 | .
CASSQTTAALGYTF | TGTGCCAGCAGTCAAACGACAGCCGCCCTTGGCTACACCTTC | few | TRBJ1-2 | TRBV7-8 | .
CASSLPFGSTDTQYF | TGTGCCAGCAGTTTACCTTTCGGGAGCACAGATACGCAGTATTTT | . | TRBJ2-3 | TRBV12-3/TRBV12-4 | .
CASSYSRAGGDNYGYTF | TGTGCCAGCAGTTACTCGCGGGCAGGGGGTGACAACTATGGCTACACCTTC | few | TRBJ1-2 | TRBV6-6 | TRBD1
CASSNRDLGQETQYF | TGTGCCAGCAGCAACCGGGACCTAGGACAAGAGACCCAGTACTTC | . | TRBJ2-5 | TRBV3-1 | .
CASSGQGLGGYTF | TGTGCCAGCAGCGGACAGGGGCTTGGAGGCTACACCTTC | . | TRBJ1-2 | TRBV9 | TRBD1
CAGSYGGQGLREKLFF | TGTGCCGGCAGTTACGGCGGACAGGGGCTAAGGGAAAAACTGTTTTTT | . | TRBJ1-4 | TRBV6-5 | TRBD1
CASGPGLAGEQETQYF | TGTGCTAGTGGCCCAGGACTAGCGGGAGAACAAGAGACCCAGTACTTC | . | TRBJ2-5 | TRBV12-5 | TRBD2
CSARAAGGPSYEQYF | TGCAGTGCTAGAGCTGCCGGGGGGCCCTCCTACGAGCAGTACTTC | . | TRBJ2-7 | TRBV20-1 | .
CASSFTGRGYTEAFF | TGTGCCAGCAGTTTTACAGGGCGGGGGTACACTGAAGCTTTCTTT | . | TRBJ1-1 | TRBV11-2 | .
CASRRRDLVNEKLFF | TGTGCCAGCAGGCGACGGGACCTAGTTAATGAAAAACTGTTTTTT | . | TRBJ1-4 | TRBV7-2 | .
CSARGEPPKVIDTEAFF | TGCAGTGCTAGAGGGGAGCCCCCGAAAGTGATTGACACTGAAGCTTTCTTT | . | TRBJ1-1 | TRBV20-1 | .
CASSRSGTANYGYTF | TGTGCCAGCAGTCGATCCGGGACAGCGAACTATGGCTACACCTTC | . | TRBJ1-2 | TRBV6-5 | TRBD1
CAWSRGQGGYTF | TGTGCCTGGAGTAGAGGACAGGGCGGCTACACCTTC | . | TRBJ1-2 | TRBV30 | TRBD1
CASSVPGRNTDTQYF | TGTGCCAGCAGCGTTCCAGGGAGGAACACAGATACGCAGTATTTT | few | TRBJ2-3 | TRBV9 | .
CASSSLRVGNQPQHF | TGTGCCAGCAGCTCCCTCCGGGTTGGGAATCAGCCCCAGCATTTT | . | TRBJ1-5 | TRBV7-1 | .
CASRPGQVNTDTQYF | TGTGCCAGCAGACCCGGACAGGTGAACACAGATACGCAGTATTTT | few | TRBJ2-3 | TRBV12-3/TRBV12-4 | TRBD1
CASSPDGGRPYEQYF | TGTGCCAGCAGCCCCGACGGGGGGCGCCCCTACGAGCAGTACTTC | few | TRBJ2-7 | TRBV9 | .
CASSAAQGVVKNIQYF | TGTGCCAGCAGTGCAGCGCAGGGAGTCGTCAAAAACATTCAGTACTTC | . | TRBJ2-4 | TRBV6-1 | .
CASTGGSYEQYF | TGTGCCAGCACTGGCGGGTCCTACGAGCAGTACTTC | . | TRBJ2-7 | TRBV3-1 | .
CASSFPGLAGPNEQFF | TGTGCCAGCAGTTTTCCCGGACTAGCGGGGCCTAATGAGCAGTTCTTC | . | TRBJ2-1 | TRBV27 | TRBD2
CASSFRGSLHNEQFF | TGTGCCAGCAGTTTCCGCGGGAGTCTCCACAATGAGCAGTTCTTC | few | TRBJ2-1 | TRBV28 | TRBD2
CASSLRDRASTDTQYF | TGTGCCAGCAGCCTCAGGGACAGGGCGAGCACAGATACGCAGTATTTT | . | TRBJ2-3 | TRBV7-7 | TRBD1
CASSYRVGSTEAFF | TGTGCCAGCAGCTACAGGGTAGGGTCCACTGAAGCTTTCTTT | once | TRBJ1-1 | TRBV27 | .
CASSPSGTSGSTDTQYF | TGTGCCAGCAGCCCCTCCGGGACTAGCGGGTCCACAGATACGCAGTATTTT | few | TRBJ2-3 | TRBV7-6 | TRBD2
CASSSSGTLNTGELFF | TGTGCCAGCAGCTCTTCCGGGACGTTGAACACCGGGGAGCTGTTTTTT | few | TRBJ2-2 | TRBV7-6 | .
CASSYPRTVYNQPQHF | TGTGCCAGCAGTTACCCCCGGACAGTTTACAATCAGCCCCAGCATTTT | few | TRBJ1-5 | TRBV6-6 | .
CASSFLAGSDAQYF | TGTGCCAGCAGTTTCTTAGCGGGGTCAGATGCGCAATATTTT | few | TRBJ2-3 | TRBV12-3/TRBV12-4 | TRBD2
CASSQVWPKNTGELFF | TGCGCCAGCAGCCAAGTCTGGCCAAAGAACACCGGGGAGCTGTTTTTT | few | TRBJ2-2 | TRBV4-3 | .
CSVRQGAGGELFF | TGCAGCGTCCGACAGGGGGCGGGCGGGGAGCTGTTTTTT | . | TRBJ2-2 | TRBV29-1 | TRBD1
CASSKADSSYEQYF | TGTGCCAGCAGCAAAGCTGACAGCTCCTACGAGCAGTACTTC | . | TRBJ2-7 | TRBV9 | .
CSVEDEVEVGADPNYGYTF | TGCAGCGTTGAAGATGAGGTCGAAGTCGGGGCAGACCCTAACTATGGCTACACCTTC | . | TRBJ1-2 | TRBV29-1 | .
CASIYQGQIYEQYF | TGTGCCAGCATCTACCAGGGACAGATCTACGAGCAGTACTTC | . | TRBJ2-7 | TRBV7-2 | TRBD1
CASRTEKETQYF | TGTGCCAGCCGGACAGAGAAAGAGACCCAGTACTTC | . | TRBJ2-5 | TRBV25-1 | .
CSVMRLGSYEQYF | TGCAGCGTCATGCGGCTAGGGAGCTACGAGCAGTACTTC | . | TRBJ2-7 | TRBV29-1 | .
CASSLYLTSGRETQYF | TGTGCCAGCAGTTTATACTTAACTAGCGGGAGAGAGACCCAGTACTTC | . | TRBJ2-5 | TRBV12-3/TRBV12-4 | TRBD2
CSVEGREETQYF | TGCAGCGTTGAAGGCAGGGAGGAGACCCAGTACTTC | few | TRBJ2-5 | TRBV29-1 | .
CASGERAGVVETQYF | TGTGCCAGCGGCGAAAGAGCGGGAGTTGTAGAGACCCAGTACTTC | . | TRBJ2-5 | TRBV6-5 | TRBD2
CASRGGQGDEQYF | TGCGCCAGCCGGGGGGGACAGGGAGACGAGCAGTACTTC | few | TRBJ2-7 | TRBV10-2 | .
CASSYSVGRGGETQYF | TGTGCCAGCAGTTACTCTGTCGGCCGGGGGGGCGAGACCCAGTACTTC | . | TRBJ2-5 | TRBV6-6 | TRBD2
CASSDRTSGYYEQYF | TGTGCCAGCAGTGACCGGACTAGCGGCTACTACGAGCAGTACTTC | once | TRBJ2-7 | TRBV27 | TRBD2
CASSSNPGTGSF | TGTGCCAGCAGCTCAAATCCCGGGACAGGGAGCTTC | few | TRBJ1-2 | TRBV7-2 | TRBD1
CAIRIRQGRETQYF | TGTGCCATCAGGATCCGACAGGGAAGGGAGACCCAGTACTTC | few | TRBJ2-5 | TRBV10-3 | TRBD1
CASSQELGRGTEAFF | TGCGCCAGCAGCCAAGAGCTCGGGAGGGGCACTGAAGCTTTCTTT | . | TRBJ1-1 | TRBV4-3 | .
CASSFPLRGTDTQYF | TGTGCCAGCAGCTTCCCCCTCCGGGGCACAGATACGCAGTATTTT | few | TRBJ2-3 | TRBV11-1 | .
CASSSLGLAGPYNEQFF | TGTGCCAGCTCCTCCTTGGGACTAGCGGGGCCGTACAATGAGCAGTTCTTC | . | TRBJ2-1 | TRBV3-1 | TRBD2
CASSYRGRVLTF | TGTGCCAGCAGTTACCGGGGGCGCGTCCTGACTTTC | . | TRBJ2-6 | TRBV6-5 | .
CASSTQGRTLLHF | TGTGCCAGCAGCACACAGGGGCGGACACTCCTCCACTTT | few | TRBJ1-6 | TRBV27 | TRBD1